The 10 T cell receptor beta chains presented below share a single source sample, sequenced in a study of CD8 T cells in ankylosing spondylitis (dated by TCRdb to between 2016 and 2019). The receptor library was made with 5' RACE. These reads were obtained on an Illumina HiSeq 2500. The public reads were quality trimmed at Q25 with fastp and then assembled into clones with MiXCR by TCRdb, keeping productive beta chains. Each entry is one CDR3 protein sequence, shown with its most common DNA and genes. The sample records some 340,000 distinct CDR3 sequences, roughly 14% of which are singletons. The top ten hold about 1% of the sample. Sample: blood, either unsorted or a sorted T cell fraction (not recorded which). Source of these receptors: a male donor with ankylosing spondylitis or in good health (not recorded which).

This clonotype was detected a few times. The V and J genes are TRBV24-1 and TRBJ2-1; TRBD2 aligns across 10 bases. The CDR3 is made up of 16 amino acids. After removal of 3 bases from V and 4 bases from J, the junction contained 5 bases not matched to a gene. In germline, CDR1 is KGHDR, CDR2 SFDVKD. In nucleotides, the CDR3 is TGTGCCACCAGTGATACTCGGACTAGCGGTTACAATGAGCAGTTCTTC. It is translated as CATSDTRTSGYNEQFF.

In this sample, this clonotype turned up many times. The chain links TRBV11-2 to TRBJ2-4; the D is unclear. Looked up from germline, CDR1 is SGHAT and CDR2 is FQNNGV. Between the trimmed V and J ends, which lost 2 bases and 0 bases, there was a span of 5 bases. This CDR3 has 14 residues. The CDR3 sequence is CASSLPPAKNIQYF. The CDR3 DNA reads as TGTGCCAGCAGCTTACCCCCAGCCAAAAACATTCAGTACTTC.

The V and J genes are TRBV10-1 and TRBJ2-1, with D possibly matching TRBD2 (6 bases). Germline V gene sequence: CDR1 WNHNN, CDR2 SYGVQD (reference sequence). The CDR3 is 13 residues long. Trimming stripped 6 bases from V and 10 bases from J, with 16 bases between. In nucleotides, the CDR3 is TGCGCCAGCAGCCCCTCCATGGCGGGAGAGCAGTTCTTC. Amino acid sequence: CASSPSMAGEQFF.

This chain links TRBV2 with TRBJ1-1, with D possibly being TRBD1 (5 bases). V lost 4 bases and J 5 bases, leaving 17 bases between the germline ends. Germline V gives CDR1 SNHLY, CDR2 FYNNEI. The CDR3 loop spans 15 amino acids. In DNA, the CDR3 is TGTGCCAGCAGTGTGGAGAGGGGACCACCGACTGAAGCTTTCTTT. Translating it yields CASSVERGPPTEAFF. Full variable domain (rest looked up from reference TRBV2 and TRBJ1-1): EPEVTQTPSHQVTQMGQEVILRCVPISNHLYFYWYRQILGQKVEFLVSFYNNEISEKSEIFDDQFSVERPDGSNFTLKIRSTKLEDSAMYFCASSVERGPPTEAFFGQGTRLTVV.

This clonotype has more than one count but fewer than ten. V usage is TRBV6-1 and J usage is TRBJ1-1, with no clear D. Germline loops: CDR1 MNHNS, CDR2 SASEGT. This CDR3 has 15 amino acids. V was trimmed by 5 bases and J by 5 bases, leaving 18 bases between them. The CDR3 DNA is TGTGCCAGCAGTCCTTCGGGCAGGAGGGATACTGAAGCTTTCTTT. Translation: CASSPSGRRDTEAFF.

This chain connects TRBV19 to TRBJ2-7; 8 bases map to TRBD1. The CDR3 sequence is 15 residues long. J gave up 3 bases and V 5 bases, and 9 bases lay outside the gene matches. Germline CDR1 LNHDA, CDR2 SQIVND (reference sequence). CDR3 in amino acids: CASSDGAGGFYEQYF. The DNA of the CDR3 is TGTGCCAGTAGTGACGGAGCAGGGGGCTTCTACGAGCAGTACTTC.

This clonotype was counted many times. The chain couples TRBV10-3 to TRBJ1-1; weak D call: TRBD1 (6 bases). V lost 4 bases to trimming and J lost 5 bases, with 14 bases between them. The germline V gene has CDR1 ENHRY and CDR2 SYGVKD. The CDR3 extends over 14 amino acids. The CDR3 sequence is CAISVQGGRTEAFF. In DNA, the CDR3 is TGTGCCATCAGTGTACAGGGAGGAAGGACTGAAGCTTTCTTT.

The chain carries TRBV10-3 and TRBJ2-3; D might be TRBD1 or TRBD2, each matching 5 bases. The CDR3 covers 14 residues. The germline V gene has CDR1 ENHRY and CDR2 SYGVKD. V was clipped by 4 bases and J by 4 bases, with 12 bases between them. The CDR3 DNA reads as TGTGCCATCAGTGGGACGGGGACCGCAGATACGCAGTATTTT. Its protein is CAISGTGTADTQYF.

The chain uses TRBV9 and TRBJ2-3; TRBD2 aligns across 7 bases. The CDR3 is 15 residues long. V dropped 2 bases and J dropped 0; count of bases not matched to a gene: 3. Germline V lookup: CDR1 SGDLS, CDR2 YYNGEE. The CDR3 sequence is CASSVRGVSTDTQYF. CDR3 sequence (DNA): TGTGCCAGCAGCGTTCGGGGGGTTAGCACAGATACGCAGTATTTT.

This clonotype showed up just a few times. CDR3: CASSQDDATGTYNEQFF. DNA of the CDR3: TGCGCCAGCAGCCAAGATGACGCGACTGGAACCTACAATGAGCAGTTCTTC. This chain links TRBV4-1 with TRBJ2-1; D is unclear. The V gene's germline CDR1 is MGHRA and CDR2 YSYEKL. This CDR3 has 17 amino acids. Trimming left V 0 bases short and J 2 bases short, with 14 bases between.